Listed below are T cell receptor beta chains from one sample, sequenced in a study of early T cells in non-severe SARS-CoV-2 infection. MiXCR, applied by TCRdb to the 5' RACE reads, yields one record per CDR3 protein. The data contain around 50,000 distinct CDR3 sequences, roughly 12% of them singletons. What was sequenced was whole blood. These receptor sequences come from an adult who was a healthcare worker with PCR-confirmed SARS-CoV-2 infection or an uninfected control (not recorded which). Both conserved end residues are part of each CDR3. Fields, in order: CDR3 protein, CDR3 DNA, J gene, V gene, CDR3 length, D gene, clone size. The D gene is left open where the match is weak. Only part of the rows carry a size: once, few, many, or a class if the clone is expanded.

cdr3_aa: CASSLGTPEATQYF; cdr3_nt: TGTGCCAGCAGTTTGGGGACTCCCGAGGCGACCCAGTACTTC; j_call: TRBJ2-5; v_call: TRBV27; cdr3_length: 14; d_call: .; clone_size: few
cdr3_aa: CASISPYNEQFF; cdr3_nt: TGTGCCAGCATTAGCCCCTACAATGAGCAGTTCTTC; j_call: TRBJ2-1; v_call: TRBV28; cdr3_length: 12; d_call: .; clone_size: many
cdr3_aa: CASSLGPGRYTGELFF; cdr3_nt: TGTGCCAGCAGCTTAGGTCCAGGGCGGTACACCGGGGAGCTGTTTTTT; j_call: TRBJ2-2; v_call: TRBV7-6; cdr3_length: 16; d_call: .; clone_size: many
cdr3_aa: CAWSRGLTRNEQFF; cdr3_nt: TGTGCCTGGAGTCGCGGATTAACAAGGAATGAGCAGTTCTTC; j_call: TRBJ2-1; v_call: TRBV30; cdr3_length: 14; d_call: .; clone_size: many
cdr3_aa: CSVEAGETQYF; cdr3_nt: TGCAGCGTTGAAGCGGGGGAGACCCAGTACTTC; j_call: TRBJ2-5; v_call: TRBV29-1; cdr3_length: 11; d_call: .; clone_size: .
cdr3_aa: CASSRAIKSLGNGVADTQYF; cdr3_nt: TGTGCCAGCAGCCGCGCTATTAAAAGCTTAGGGAACGGCGTTGCAGATACGCAGTATTTT; j_call: TRBJ2-3; v_call: TRBV11-2; cdr3_length: 20; d_call: .; clone_size: many
cdr3_aa: CASSADSPRGETQYF; cdr3_nt: TGTGCCAGCAGTGCTGACAGCCCAAGGGGAGAGACCCAGTACTTC; j_call: TRBJ2-5; v_call: TRBV28; cdr3_length: 15; d_call: .; clone_size: .
cdr3_aa: CASSRSQGASNQPQHF; cdr3_nt: TGTGCCAGCAGTCGGTCACAGGGGGCTAGCAATCAGCCCCAGCATTTT; j_call: TRBJ1-5; v_call: TRBV6-1; cdr3_length: 16; d_call: TRBD1; clone_size: many
cdr3_aa: CASSVTGIDEQYF; cdr3_nt: TGTGCCAGCAGCGTTACAGGGATTGACGAGCAGTACTTC; j_call: TRBJ2-7; v_call: TRBV7-2; cdr3_length: 13; d_call: .; clone_size: .
cdr3_aa: CASSIPGQGSYEQYF; cdr3_nt: TGTGCCAGCAGCATCCCGGGACAGGGTTCCTACGAGCAGTACTTC; j_call: TRBJ2-7; v_call: TRBV4-2; cdr3_length: 15; d_call: TRBD1; clone_size: many
cdr3_aa: CASSLAGEPTGELFF; cdr3_nt: TGTGCCAGCAGCTTAGCGGGAGAACCAACCGGGGAGCTGTTTTTT; j_call: TRBJ2-2; v_call: TRBV7-3; cdr3_length: 15; d_call: TRBD2; clone_size: .
cdr3_aa: CSARTGKNEKLFF; cdr3_nt: TGCAGTGCCAGGACAGGGAAGAATGAAAAACTGTTTTTT; j_call: TRBJ1-4; v_call: TRBV20-1; cdr3_length: 13; d_call: TRBD1; clone_size: .
cdr3_aa: CASRLAGYYEQYF; cdr3_nt: TGTGCCAGCAGACTAGCGGGGTACTACGAGCAGTACTTC; j_call: TRBJ2-7; v_call: TRBV12-3/TRBV12-4; cdr3_length: 13; d_call: TRBD2; clone_size: few
cdr3_aa: CAARRDWDNEQFF; cdr3_nt: TGTGCAGCAAGGAGAGACTGGGACAATGAGCAGTTCTTC; j_call: TRBJ2-1; v_call: TRBV6-2/TRBV6-3; cdr3_length: 13; d_call: .; clone_size: few
cdr3_aa: CASSQTGDTEAFF; cdr3_nt: TGTGCCAGCAGCCAGACAGGGGACACTGAAGCTTTCTTT; j_call: TRBJ1-1; v_call: TRBV6-4; cdr3_length: 13; d_call: TRBD1; clone_size: many
cdr3_aa: CASTTLGGGGPDEQFF; cdr3_nt: TGTGCCAGCACAACCCTAGGGGGAGGAGGTCCCGATGAGCAGTTCTTC; j_call: TRBJ2-1; v_call: TRBV12-3/TRBV12-4; cdr3_length: 16; d_call: .; clone_size: many
cdr3_aa: CASSVAASYNEQFF; cdr3_nt: TGTGCCAGCAGTGTGGCCGCCAGCTACAATGAGCAGTTCTTC; j_call: TRBJ2-1; v_call: TRBV13; cdr3_length: 14; d_call: .; clone_size: many
cdr3_aa: CAWSRGGASYEQYF; cdr3_nt: TGTGCCTGGAGTCGTGGGGGAGCCTCCTACGAGCAGTACTTC; j_call: TRBJ2-7; v_call: TRBV30; cdr3_length: 14; d_call: .; clone_size: few
cdr3_aa: CASSFSDLNYTF; cdr3_nt: TGTGCCAGCAGTTTCAGTGACCTTAACTACACCTTC; j_call: TRBJ1-2; v_call: TRBV12-3/TRBV12-4; cdr3_length: 12; d_call: .; clone_size: few
cdr3_aa: CVSSGGWDHNEQFF; cdr3_nt: TGTGTCAGTAGCGGGGGATGGGACCACAATGAGCAGTTCTTC; j_call: TRBJ2-1; v_call: TRBV19; cdr3_length: 14; d_call: TRBD2; clone_size: .
cdr3_aa: CASSDQVAGVEETQYF; cdr3_nt: TGTGCCAGTAGCGATCAGGTAGCGGGAGTGGAGGAGACCCAGTACTTC; j_call: TRBJ2-5; v_call: TRBV19; cdr3_length: 16; d_call: TRBD2; clone_size: few
cdr3_aa: CAISESTGGYTF; cdr3_nt: TGTGCCATCAGTGAGTCGACGGGAGGCTACACCTTC; j_call: TRBJ1-2; v_call: TRBV10-3; cdr3_length: 12; d_call: .; clone_size: many
cdr3_aa: CASSLGLQETQYF; cdr3_nt: TGCGCCAGCAGCTTGGGACTTCAAGAGACCCAGTACTTC; j_call: TRBJ2-5; v_call: TRBV5-1; cdr3_length: 13; d_call: .; clone_size: few
cdr3_aa: CSVASGNTIYF; cdr3_nt: TGCAGCGTAGCATCTGGAAACACCATATATTTT; j_call: TRBJ1-3; v_call: TRBV29-1; cdr3_length: 11; d_call: .; clone_size: .
cdr3_aa: CASSFLGGYEQYF; cdr3_nt: TGTGCCAGCAGTTTCCTGGGGGGGTACGAGCAGTACTTC; j_call: TRBJ2-7; v_call: TRBV12-3/TRBV12-4; cdr3_length: 13; d_call: TRBD2; clone_size: many
cdr3_aa: CASSRDSRRDSPLHF; cdr3_nt: TGTGCCAGCAGCCGGGACAGCCGTCGAGATTCACCCCTCCACTTT; j_call: TRBJ1-6; v_call: TRBV3-1; cdr3_length: 15; d_call: TRBD1; clone_size: .
cdr3_aa: CASGGQSYIQYF; cdr3_nt: TGTGCCAGCGGGGGACAGTCGTACATTCAGTACTTC; j_call: TRBJ2-4; v_call: TRBV11-3; cdr3_length: 12; d_call: TRBD1; clone_size: many
cdr3_aa: CASIRQTLSNTGELFF; cdr3_nt: TGTGCCAGCATCCGACAGACGCTTTCGAACACCGGGGAGCTGTTTTTT; j_call: TRBJ2-2; v_call: TRBV2; cdr3_length: 16; d_call: .; clone_size: many
cdr3_aa: CASSQDAATTEQFF; cdr3_nt: TGTGCCAGCAGCCAAGATGCCGCGACAACTGAGCAGTTCTTC; j_call: TRBJ2-1; v_call: TRBV3-1; cdr3_length: 14; d_call: .; clone_size: .
cdr3_aa: CASSPIKDSTYEQYF; cdr3_nt: TGTGCCAGCAGTCCTATAAAAGACAGCACCTACGAGCAGTACTTC; j_call: TRBJ2-7; v_call: TRBV27; cdr3_length: 15; d_call: .; clone_size: few
cdr3_aa: CASSQGLAGLYEQYF; cdr3_nt: TGTGCCAGCAGCCAAGGACTAGCGGGACTCTACGAGCAGTACTTC; j_call: TRBJ2-7; v_call: TRBV14; cdr3_length: 15; d_call: TRBD2; clone_size: many
cdr3_aa: CASRGRTLGSYEQYF; cdr3_nt: TGTGCCAGCAGGGGCAGGACCCTAGGATCCTACGAGCAGTACTTC; j_call: TRBJ2-7; v_call: TRBV2; cdr3_length: 15; d_call: .; clone_size: many
cdr3_aa: CSVRAGLNTDTQYF; cdr3_nt: TGCAGCGTCCGGGCGGGACTAAACACAGATACGCAGTATTTT; j_call: TRBJ2-3; v_call: TRBV29-1; cdr3_length: 14; d_call: TRBD2; clone_size: .
cdr3_aa: CASSPLGRGELFF; cdr3_nt: TGTGCCAGCAGTCCCCTGGGCAGAGGGGAACTGTTTTTT; j_call: TRBJ1-4; v_call: TRBV12-3/TRBV12-4; cdr3_length: 13; d_call: .; clone_size: many
cdr3_aa: CASSSPNALSGRSQYF; cdr3_nt: TGTGCCAGCAGCTCACCAAATGCATTGAGCGGGAGGTCGCAGTATTTT; j_call: TRBJ2-3; v_call: TRBV5-4; cdr3_length: 16; d_call: TRBD2; clone_size: .
cdr3_aa: CAISRGGGDETQYF; cdr3_nt: TGTGCCATCAGCCGAGGCGGGGGTGACGAGACCCAGTACTTC; j_call: TRBJ2-5; v_call: TRBV10-3; cdr3_length: 14; d_call: TRBD2; clone_size: .
cdr3_aa: CASSVALAGAGELFF; cdr3_nt: TGTGCCAGCAGCGTAGCGCTAGCTGGGGCCGGGGAGCTGTTTTTT; j_call: TRBJ2-2; v_call: TRBV9; cdr3_length: 15; d_call: .; clone_size: many
cdr3_aa: CASSGSRDANSPLHF; cdr3_nt: TGTGCCAGCAGTGGCTCTCGGGACGCTAATTCACCCCTCCACTTT; j_call: TRBJ1-6; v_call: TRBV6-5; cdr3_length: 15; d_call: .; clone_size: few
cdr3_aa: CSAQTSGSEQFF; cdr3_nt: TGCAGCGCTCAGACTAGCGGGAGTGAGCAGTTCTTC; j_call: TRBJ2-1; v_call: TRBV29-1; cdr3_length: 12; d_call: TRBD2; clone_size: many
cdr3_aa: CSVGRATYEQYF; cdr3_nt: TGCAGCGTTGGCAGGGCTACCTACGAGCAGTACTTC; j_call: TRBJ2-7; v_call: TRBV29-1; cdr3_length: 12; d_call: .; clone_size: .
cdr3_aa: CASSLRLGDETQYF; cdr3_nt: TGCGCCAGCAGCTTGCGTCTAGGAGATGAGACCCAGTACTTC; j_call: TRBJ2-5; v_call: TRBV5-1; cdr3_length: 14; d_call: .; clone_size: .
cdr3_aa: CASTLRTGGASYEQYF; cdr3_nt: TGTGCCAGCACCTTGAGGACAGGGGGGGCCTCCTACGAGCAGTACTTC; j_call: TRBJ2-7; v_call: TRBV12-3/TRBV12-4; cdr3_length: 16; d_call: TRBD1; clone_size: many
cdr3_aa: CSVARRGFDTDTQYF; cdr3_nt: TGCAGCGTCGCGAGGCGGGGGTTTGACACAGATACGCAGTATTTT; j_call: TRBJ2-3; v_call: TRBV29-1; cdr3_length: 15; d_call: TRBD2; clone_size: few
cdr3_aa: CASSLGAAGVTGELFF; cdr3_nt: TGTGCCAGCAGCTTAGGCGCAGCGGGAGTGACCGGGGAGCTGTTTTTT; j_call: TRBJ2-2; v_call: TRBV7-8; cdr3_length: 16; d_call: TRBD2; clone_size: many
cdr3_aa: CASSYFKYEQYF; cdr3_nt: TGTGCCAGCAGTTACTTCAAATACGAGCAGTACTTC; j_call: TRBJ2-7; v_call: TRBV6-5; cdr3_length: 12; d_call: .; clone_size: many
cdr3_aa: CASRPGETMFGEQYF; cdr3_nt: TGTGCCAGCAGGCCAGGGGAGACCATGTTCGGAGAGCAGTACTTC; j_call: TRBJ2-7; v_call: TRBV5-6; cdr3_length: 15; d_call: .; clone_size: many
cdr3_aa: CSVARGGGGDGYTF; cdr3_nt: TGCAGCGTTGCTAGAGGCGGGGGGGGCGATGGCTACACCTTC; j_call: TRBJ1-2; v_call: TRBV29-1; cdr3_length: 14; d_call: .; clone_size: many
cdr3_aa: CASSPFTDTQYF; cdr3_nt: TGTGCCAGCTCTCCCTTCACAGATACGCAGTATTTT; j_call: TRBJ2-3; v_call: TRBV18; cdr3_length: 12; d_call: .; clone_size: few
cdr3_aa: CASSPSRTSGGHEQFF; cdr3_nt: TGTGCCAGCAGCCCATCCCGGACTAGCGGCGGCCATGAGCAGTTCTTC; j_call: TRBJ2-1; v_call: TRBV5-4; cdr3_length: 16; d_call: TRBD2; clone_size: many
cdr3_aa: CAWSVGTPSHEQYF; cdr3_nt: TGTGCCTGGAGTGTAGGGACCCCCTCCCACGAGCAGTACTTC; j_call: TRBJ2-7; v_call: TRBV30; cdr3_length: 14; d_call: .; clone_size: many